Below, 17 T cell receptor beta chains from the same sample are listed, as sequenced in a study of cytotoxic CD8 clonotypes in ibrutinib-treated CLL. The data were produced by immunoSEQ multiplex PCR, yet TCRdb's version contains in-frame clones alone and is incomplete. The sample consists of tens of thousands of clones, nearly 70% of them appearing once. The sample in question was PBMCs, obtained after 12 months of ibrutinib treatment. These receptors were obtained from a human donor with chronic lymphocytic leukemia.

This CDR3 is CASSQVSGVKDEQYF. The DNA of the CDR3 is TGTGCCAGCAGCCAAGTCTCGGGGGTTAAAGACGAGCAGTACTTC. The rearrangement links TRBV7-9 to TRBJ2-7; possible D gene TRBD2, 6 bases. Germline V gives CDR1 SEHNR, CDR2 FQNEAQ (reference sequence). With 5 bases removed from V and 5 bases from J, the gap between germline ends came to 19 bases. This CDR3 spans 15 amino acids.

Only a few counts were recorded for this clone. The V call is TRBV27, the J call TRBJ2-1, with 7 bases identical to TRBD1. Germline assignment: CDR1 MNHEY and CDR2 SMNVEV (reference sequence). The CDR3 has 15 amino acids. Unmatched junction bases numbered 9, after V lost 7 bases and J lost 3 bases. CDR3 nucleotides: TGTGCCAGCAACGCACAGGGGACCCTCTACAATGAGCAGTTCTTC. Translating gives CASNAQGTLYNEQFF.

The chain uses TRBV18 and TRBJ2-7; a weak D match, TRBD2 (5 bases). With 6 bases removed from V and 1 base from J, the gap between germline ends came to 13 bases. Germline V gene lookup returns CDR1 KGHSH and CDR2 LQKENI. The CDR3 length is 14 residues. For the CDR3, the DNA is TGTGCCAGCTCCGACCCGGGGTCATCCTACGAGCAGTACTTC. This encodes CASSDPGSSYEQYF.

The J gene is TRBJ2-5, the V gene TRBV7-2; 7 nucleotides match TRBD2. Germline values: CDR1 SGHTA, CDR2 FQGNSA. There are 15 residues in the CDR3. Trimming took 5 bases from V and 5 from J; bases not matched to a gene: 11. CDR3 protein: CASSDLGGSYETQYF. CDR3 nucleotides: TGTGCCAGCAGCGACCTTGGCGGGAGTTACGAGACCCAGTACTTC.

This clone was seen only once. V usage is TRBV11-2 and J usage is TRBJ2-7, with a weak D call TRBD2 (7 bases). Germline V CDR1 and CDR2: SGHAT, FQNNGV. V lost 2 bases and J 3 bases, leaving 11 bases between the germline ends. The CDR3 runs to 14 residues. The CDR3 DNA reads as TGTGCCAGCAGCTTATATAGGGGGGGCTACGAGCAGTACTTC. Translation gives CASSLYRGGYEQYF.

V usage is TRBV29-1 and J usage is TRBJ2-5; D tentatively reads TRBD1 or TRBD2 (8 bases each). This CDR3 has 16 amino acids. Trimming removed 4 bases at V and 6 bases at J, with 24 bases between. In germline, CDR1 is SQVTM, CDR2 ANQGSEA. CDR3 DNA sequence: TGCAGCGTTGCTGAAGACAGGGGCGGGGGGTCCAAGACCCAGTACTTC. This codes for CSVAEDRGGGSKTQYF.

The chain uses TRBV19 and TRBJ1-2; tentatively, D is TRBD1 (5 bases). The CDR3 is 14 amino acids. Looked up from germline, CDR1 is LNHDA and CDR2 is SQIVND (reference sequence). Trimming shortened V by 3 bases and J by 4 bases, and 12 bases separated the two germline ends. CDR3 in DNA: TGTGCCAGTAGTATTGCCCCAACAGGCTATGGCTACACCTTC. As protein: CASSIAPTGYGYTF.

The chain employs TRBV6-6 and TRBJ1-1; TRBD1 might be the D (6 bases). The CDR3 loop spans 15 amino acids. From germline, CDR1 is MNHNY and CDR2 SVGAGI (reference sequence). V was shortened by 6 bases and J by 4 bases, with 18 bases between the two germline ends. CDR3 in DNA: TGTGCCAGCAGCCCAGCCGGGGGGCTCAGCACTGAAGCTTTCTTT. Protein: CASSPAGGLSTEAFF.

The CDR3 sequence: CASSRGQGGEKLFF. The CDR3, as DNA: TGCGCCAGCAGTCGCGGACAGGGTGGGGAAAAACTGTTTTTT. This chain links TRBV5-1 with TRBJ1-4, with 8 bases identical to TRBD1. Germline lookup yields CDR1 SGHRS and CDR2 YFSETQ. The junction had 8 bases not matched to a gene; V was cut back by 5 bases and J by 8 bases. The CDR3 is made up of 14 amino acids.

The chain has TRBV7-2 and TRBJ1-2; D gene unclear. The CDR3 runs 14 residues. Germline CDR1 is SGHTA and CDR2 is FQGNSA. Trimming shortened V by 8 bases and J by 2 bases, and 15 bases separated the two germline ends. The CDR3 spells CASYTRNPNYGYTF. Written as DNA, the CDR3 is TGTGCCAGCTATACAAGGAACCCCAACTATGGCTACACCTTC.

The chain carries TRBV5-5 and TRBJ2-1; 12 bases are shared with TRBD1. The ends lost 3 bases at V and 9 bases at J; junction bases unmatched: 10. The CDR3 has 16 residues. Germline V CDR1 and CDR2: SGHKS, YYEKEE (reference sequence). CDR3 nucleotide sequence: TGTGCCAGCAGCTCCCCGGGACAGGGGGCAAAGAGTGAGCAGTTCTTC. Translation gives CASSSPGQGAKSEQFF.

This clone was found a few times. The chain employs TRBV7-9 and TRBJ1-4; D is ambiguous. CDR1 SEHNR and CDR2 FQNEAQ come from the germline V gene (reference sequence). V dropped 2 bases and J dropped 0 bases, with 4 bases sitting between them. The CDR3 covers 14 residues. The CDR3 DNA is TGTGCCAGCAGCTTAACCTCAACTAATGAAAAACTGTTTTTT. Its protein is CASSLTSTNEKLFF.

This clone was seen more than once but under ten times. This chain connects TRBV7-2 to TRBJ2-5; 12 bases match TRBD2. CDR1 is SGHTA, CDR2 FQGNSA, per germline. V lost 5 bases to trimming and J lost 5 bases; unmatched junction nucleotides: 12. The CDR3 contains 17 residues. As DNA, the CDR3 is TGTGCCAGCAGCCAAATACCGGGACTAGCGGGCTTGGAGACCCAGTACTTC. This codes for CASSQIPGLAGLETQYF.

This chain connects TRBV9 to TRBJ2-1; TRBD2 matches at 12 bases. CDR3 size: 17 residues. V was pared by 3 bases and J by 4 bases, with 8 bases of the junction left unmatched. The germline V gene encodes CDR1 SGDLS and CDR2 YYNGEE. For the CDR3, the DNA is TGTGCCAGCAGCGGAGAGATCGGACTAGCGGGATACAATGAGCAGTTCTTC. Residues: CASSGEIGLAGYNEQFF.

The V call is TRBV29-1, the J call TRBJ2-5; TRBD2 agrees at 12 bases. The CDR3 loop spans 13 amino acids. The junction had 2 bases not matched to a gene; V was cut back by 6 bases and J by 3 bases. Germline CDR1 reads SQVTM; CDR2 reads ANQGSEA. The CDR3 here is CSVGLAGKETQYF. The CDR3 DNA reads TGCAGCGTCGGACTAGCGGGGAAAGAGACCCAGTACTTC.

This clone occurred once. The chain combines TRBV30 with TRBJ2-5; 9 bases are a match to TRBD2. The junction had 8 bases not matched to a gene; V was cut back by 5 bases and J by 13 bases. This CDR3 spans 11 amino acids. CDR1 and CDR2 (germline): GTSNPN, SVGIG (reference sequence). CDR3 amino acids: CAWFLAGAVYF. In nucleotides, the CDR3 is TGTGCCTGGTTCTTAGCGGGAGCGGTGTACTTC.

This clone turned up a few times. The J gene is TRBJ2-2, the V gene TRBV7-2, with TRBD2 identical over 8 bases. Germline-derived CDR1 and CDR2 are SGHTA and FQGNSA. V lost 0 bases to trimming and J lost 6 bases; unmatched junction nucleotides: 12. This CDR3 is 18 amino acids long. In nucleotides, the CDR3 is TGTGCCAGCAGCTTAGCGCCCACGGGAGGGCCTTGGGCCGGGGAGCTGTTTTTT. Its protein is CASSLAPTGGPWAGELFF.